Listed below are T cell receptor beta chains from one sample, sequenced in a study of PD-1 blockade in classical Hodgkin lymphoma. The repertoire was sequenced with immunoSEQ multiplex PCR; TCRdb's copy has only in-frame clones and lacks some. The sample shows some 95,000 clones, roughly 89% of them seen only once. The specimen comprised peripheral blood mononuclear cells (PBMCs), sampled before the second cycle of nivolumab. The receptors were sampled from a human donor with classical Hodgkin lymphoma. Each CDR3 is given with its conserved first and last residue. The D gene is left open where the match is weak. Size tells how often a clone was seen (once, few, many) or the class of an expanded clone, and some rows leave it out.

clone_size: .; j_call: TRBJ2-7; d_call: .; v_call: TRBV18; cdr3_nt: TGTGCCAGCTCCTTGGGCCTGGAATACGAGCAGTACTTC; cdr3_aa: CASSLGLEYEQYF
clone_size: .; j_call: TRBJ2-7; d_call: TRBD2; v_call: TRBV2; cdr3_nt: TGTGCCAGCATGGGGACTAAAGGCTACGAGCAGTACTTC; cdr3_aa: CASMGTKGYEQYF
clone_size: .; j_call: TRBJ2-3; d_call: .; v_call: TRBV21-1; cdr3_nt: TGTGCCAGCAGCAGACGGCTAGCGCTCGATACGCAGTATTTT; cdr3_aa: CASSRRLALDTQYF
clone_size: .; j_call: TRBJ2-5; d_call: .; v_call: TRBV4-2; cdr3_nt: TGTGCCAGCAGCCAAGCTGAGGGAGCCGTGACCCAGTACTTC; cdr3_aa: CASSQAEGAVTQYF
clone_size: .; j_call: TRBJ1-1; d_call: .; v_call: TRBV20-1; cdr3_nt: TGCAGTGCTAAACTGAACACTGAAGCTTTCTTT; cdr3_aa: CSAKLNTEAFF
clone_size: .; j_call: TRBJ2-5; d_call: TRBD1; v_call: TRBV7-6; cdr3_nt: TGTGCCAGCAGTTCCACGACAGGGGGCGCGTGGGAGACCCAGTACTTC; cdr3_aa: CASSSTTGGAWETQYF
clone_size: .; j_call: TRBJ2-5; d_call: TRBD2; v_call: TRBV9; cdr3_nt: TGTGCCAGCAGCGCCCTAGCGGGGGACATCCAAGAGACCCAGTACTTC; cdr3_aa: CASSALAGDIQETQYF
clone_size: .; j_call: TRBJ2-5; d_call: .; v_call: TRBV6-5; cdr3_nt: TGTGCCAGCAGTCCCCCTACAGGGTTGACCCAGTACTTC; cdr3_aa: CASSPPTGLTQYF
clone_size: .; j_call: TRBJ1-3; d_call: .; v_call: TRBV6-6; cdr3_nt: TGTGCCAGCAGTTACTCGACAGACACCATATATTTT; cdr3_aa: CASSYSTDTIYF
clone_size: .; j_call: TRBJ2-3; d_call: TRBD1; v_call: TRBV10-3; cdr3_nt: TGTGCCATCACGAAACAGGGGGCGGGAGGCACAGATACGCAGTATTTT; cdr3_aa: CAITKQGAGGTDTQYF
clone_size: .; j_call: TRBJ2-4; d_call: .; v_call: TRBV15; cdr3_nt: TGTGCCACCAGCAGACCCGGGACCGTCCTTGGCATTCAGTACTTC; cdr3_aa: CATSRPGTVLGIQYF
clone_size: .; j_call: TRBJ2-5; d_call: TRBD2; v_call: TRBV6-6; cdr3_nt: TGTGCCAGCAGTTACGCTAGCGGAGAGACCCAGTACTTC; cdr3_aa: CASSYASGETQYF
clone_size: .; j_call: TRBJ2-3; d_call: .; v_call: TRBV27; cdr3_nt: TGTGCCAGCAGTTTACTCCGGGACCCAGATACGCAGTATTTT; cdr3_aa: CASSLLRDPDTQYF
clone_size: .; j_call: TRBJ2-1; d_call: TRBD1; v_call: TRBV7-9; cdr3_nt: TGTGCCACCCCAGATGACAGGGGCTTTCCACCGAGCTCCTACAATGAGCAGTTCTTC; cdr3_aa: CATPDDRGFPPSSYNEQFF
clone_size: .; j_call: TRBJ2-7; d_call: .; v_call: TRBV27; cdr3_nt: TGTGCCAGCAGTTCCACAGGGTTGGCGAAGCAGTACTTC; cdr3_aa: CASSSTGLAKQYF
clone_size: .; j_call: TRBJ1-6; d_call: .; v_call: TRBV10-3; cdr3_nt: TGTGCCATCAGCCCGGGTCAGGCAAATTCACCCCTCCACTTT; cdr3_aa: CAISPGQANSPLHF
clone_size: .; j_call: TRBJ2-2; d_call: .; v_call: TRBV7-9; cdr3_nt: TGTGCCAGCAGCCTCGGACTGGGAAAATCCGGGGAGCTGTTTTTT; cdr3_aa: CASSLGLGKSGELFF
clone_size: .; j_call: TRBJ1-1; d_call: TRBD1; v_call: TRBV19; cdr3_nt: TGTGCCAGTAGTAGAGGGACAGGGGGCGTCGCTGAAGCTTTCTTT; cdr3_aa: CASSRGTGGVAEAFF
clone_size: .; j_call: TRBJ1-1; d_call: TRBD1; v_call: TRBV7-2; cdr3_nt: TGTGCCAGCAGCCTTTGGAGGGGGCTCATGAACACTGAAGCTTTCTTT; cdr3_aa: CASSLWRGLMNTEAFF
clone_size: .; j_call: TRBJ1-1; d_call: TRBD1; v_call: TRBV9; cdr3_nt: TGTGCCAGCAGCGCCGGACAGGGGGCGGCTGAAGCTTTCTTT; cdr3_aa: CASSAGQGAAEAFF
clone_size: .; j_call: TRBJ2-7; d_call: .; v_call: TRBV5-8; cdr3_nt: TGTGCCAGCGGGGGGCGGGAGCAGTACTTC; cdr3_aa: CASGGREQYF
clone_size: .; j_call: TRBJ2-7; d_call: TRBD1; v_call: TRBV13; cdr3_nt: TGTGCCAGCAGCGGCGACCGGGACAGGGGTCGCGAGCAGTACTTC; cdr3_aa: CASSGDRDRGREQYF
clone_size: .; j_call: TRBJ2-1; d_call: TRBD2; v_call: TRBV27; cdr3_nt: TGTGCCAGTCGGGGACTAGCGGGGGATGAGCAGTTCTTC; cdr3_aa: CASRGLAGDEQFF
clone_size: .; j_call: TRBJ2-7; d_call: .; v_call: TRBV5-6; cdr3_nt: TGTGCCAGCAGCTTGGGTTTTGGGGGCGCGTCGGACGAGCAGTACTTC; cdr3_aa: CASSLGFGGASDEQYF
clone_size: once; j_call: TRBJ1-4; d_call: .; v_call: TRBV28; cdr3_nt: TGTGCCAGCAGCAACGGCCGTGCAGGACCAGCAACTAATGAAAAACTGTTTTTT; cdr3_aa: CASSNGRAGPATNEKLFF
clone_size: .; j_call: TRBJ2-1; d_call: .; v_call: TRBV11-2; cdr3_nt: TGTGCCAGCAGCTATAACAGGTACAATGAGCAGTTCTTC; cdr3_aa: CASSYNRYNEQFF
clone_size: .; j_call: TRBJ1-2; d_call: .; v_call: TRBV4-1; cdr3_nt: TGCGCCAGCAGCCAAGAGGTATACAGGATAAGTGATGGCTACACCTTC; cdr3_aa: CASSQEVYRISDGYTF
clone_size: few; j_call: TRBJ1-5; d_call: .; v_call: TRBV4-1; cdr3_nt: TGCGCCAGCAGCCAGGGGGAGGGCAATCAGCCCCAGCATTTT; cdr3_aa: CASSQGEGNQPQHF
clone_size: .; j_call: TRBJ1-6; d_call: .; v_call: TRBV28; cdr3_nt: TGTGCCAGCGGGCCGGGACCGAATTCACCCCTCCACTTT; cdr3_aa: CASGPGPNSPLHF
clone_size: .; j_call: TRBJ2-3; d_call: TRBD2; v_call: TRBV4-1; cdr3_nt: TGCGCCAGCAGCCCCAGACTAGCGGAAGGCACAGATACGCAGTATTTT; cdr3_aa: CASSPRLAEGTDTQYF
clone_size: .; j_call: TRBJ2-7; d_call: TRBD2; v_call: TRBV11-2; cdr3_nt: TGTGCCAGCAGCTTAGTCCGGACTAGCGGGGGACGGGGAGAGCAGTACTTC; cdr3_aa: CASSLVRTSGGRGEQYF
clone_size: .; j_call: TRBJ1-1; d_call: .; v_call: TRBV18; cdr3_nt: TGTGCCAGCCACCTAACGGCGAACACTGAAGCTTTCTTT; cdr3_aa: CASHLTANTEAFF
clone_size: .; j_call: TRBJ2-5; d_call: .; v_call: TRBV5-6; cdr3_nt: TGTGCCAGCAGCCGGAATCGAGAGACCCAGTACTTC; cdr3_aa: CASSRNRETQYF
clone_size: once; j_call: TRBJ1-6; d_call: TRBD1; v_call: TRBV28; cdr3_nt: TGTGCCAGCGGGACAGGCGAAAATTCACCCCTCCACTTT; cdr3_aa: CASGTGENSPLHF
clone_size: .; j_call: TRBJ1-1; d_call: .; v_call: TRBV19; cdr3_nt: TGTGCCAGTAGTACGTATTATAAGACTGAAGCTTTCTTT; cdr3_aa: CASSTYYKTEAFF
clone_size: once; j_call: TRBJ1-4; d_call: .; v_call: TRBV19; cdr3_nt: TGTGCCAGTAGTATGGGGGAAAATTGGAGGGAAAAACTGTTTTTT; cdr3_aa: CASSMGENWREKLFF
clone_size: .; j_call: TRBJ2-1; d_call: .; v_call: TRBV2; cdr3_nt: TGTGCCAGCAGTGGACAGGCAAATGAGCAGTTCTTC; cdr3_aa: CASSGQANEQFF
clone_size: .; j_call: TRBJ2-5; d_call: .; v_call: TRBV18; cdr3_nt: TGTGCCAGCTCACCAATGGCACAAGAGACCCAGTACTTC; cdr3_aa: CASSPMAQETQYF
clone_size: few; j_call: TRBJ2-7; d_call: .; v_call: TRBV7-9; cdr3_nt: TGTGCCAGCAGCTCAACGATCCTCAACCCTGAGCAGTACTTC; cdr3_aa: CASSSTILNPEQYF